This TCR beta chain is drawn from a study of T cells in Graves' hyperthyroidism and ophthalmopathy. Study results and limitations: Most clonotypes expanded in the thyroid (above 0.001) were also present in blood. Separation of ophthalmopathy from stable hyperthyroidism was achieved by a 13 V-J model.

Germline loops: CDR1 SEHNR, CDR2 FQNEAQ (reference sequence). Trimming stripped 5 bases from V and 7 bases from J, with 18 bases between. This CDR3 spans 15 amino acids. Patients having uncontrolled infection, another autoimmune disease, pregnancy or lactation were not included. Every diagnosis used clinical symptoms, serum thyroxine and TRAb, thyroid ultrasound and orbital computed tomography. Using RNA transcripts as the source, TCR beta CDR3 regions were amplified. The HTBI set primed first-round TCR CDR3 RT-PCR. TCRdb re-called the multiplex PCR reads with MiXCR, one entry per CDR3 protein. Of about 570,000 distinct CDR3 sequences in the sample, around 46% are singletons; the top ten hold under 20%. This clonotype has a count of ten or more. Antigen: not known.

This sequence originates from an adult woman with Graves' disease, either hyperthyroidism or ophthalmopathy (not recorded which). The genes are TRBV7-9 and TRBJ1-3; the D is unclear. Material: peripheral blood or thyroid tissue (not recorded which). This chain's CDR3 is CASSVAAPQLNTIYF. In nucleotides, the CDR3 is TGTGCCAGCAGCGTGGCAGCCCCCCAATTGAACACCATATATTTT.